The 14 T cell receptor beta chains given below trace back to one sample, sequenced in a study of blood T cell repertoires in COVID-19. Produced via immunoSEQ multiplex PCR; TCRdb's table is partial and in-frame only. The sample lists 60,000 to 80,000 clones, 85% occurring once. Sequencing input: peripheral blood. The receptors stem from a man aged 50 or older with acute or convalescent COVID-19.

This chain connects TRBV2 to TRBJ2-3, with D uncertain. V lost 10 bases and J lost 2, with 13 bases in between. The CDR3 loop spans 13 amino acids. Germline CDR1 reads SNHLY; CDR2 reads FYNNEI. The CDR3 nucleotides read TGTGCCACTGGCTTTTTATCCACAGATACGCAGTATTTT. It codes for CATGFLSTDTQYF.

The chain carries TRBV9 and TRBJ2-5; 9 bases map to TRBD2. The germline gives CDR1 SGDLS, CDR2 YYNGEE. This CDR3 is built from 14 residues. The ends lost 6 bases at V and 2 bases at J; junction bases unmatched: 5. CDR3 sequence: CASTVSGGQETQYF. CDR3 nucleotide sequence: TGTGCCAGCACCGTTAGCGGGGGACAAGAGACCCAGTACTTC. Complete variable domain (other parts from reference TRBV9 and TRBJ2-5): DSGVTQTPKHLITATGQRVTLRCSPRSGDLSVYWYQQSLDQGLQFLIQYYNGEERAKGNILERFSAQQFPDLHSELNLSSLELGDSALYFCASTVSGGQETQYFGPGTRLLVL.

This clone was picked up a small number of times. The J gene is TRBJ2-7, the V gene TRBV5-6, with 7 nucleotides matching TRBD2. After removal of 3 bases from V and 6 bases from J, the junction contained 6 bases not matched to a gene. Germline V gene data show CDR1 as SGHDT and CDR2 as YYEEEE. The CDR3 runs 13 residues. As DNA, the CDR3 is TGTGCCAGCAGCTGGGCGGGGGTAGGCGAGCAGTACGTC. It specifies CASSWAGVGEQYV.

This clone occurred once. V usage is TRBV6-5 and J usage is TRBJ1-2, with D possibly TRBD1 on 5 matching bases. Germline CDR1 and CDR2: MNHEY and SVGAGI. The V and J ends lost 10 bases and 4 bases respectively, with 10 bases between them. The CDR3 extends over 11 amino acids. The CDR3, as DNA: TGTGCCACAGGGACTGTCTATGGCTACACCTTC. Translated, it gives CATGTVYGYTF.

The chain joins TRBV19 to TRBJ2-3, with 11 bases identical to TRBD2. Germline V gene lookup returns CDR1 LNHDA and CDR2 SQIVND (reference sequence). The CDR3 is made up of 16 amino acids. Losses at the gene ends were 4 bases for V and 2 bases for J; bases not matched to a gene: 5. The CDR3 region has the DNA TGTGCCAGTAGTACCGGGACTAGCGGTCCCACAGATACGCAGTATTTT. Translated: CASSTGTSGPTDTQYF.

The sample holds one count of this clone. This chain links TRBV6-4 with TRBJ2-3; 13 bases map to TRBD2. CDR3 size: 16 residues. V trimming: 6 bases; J trimming: 5 bases; junction bases outside the gene matches: 8. The V gene's germline CDR1 is MRHNA and CDR2 SNTAGT. This chain's CDR3 is CASSHRTSGGRDTQYF. The DNA for the CDR3 is TGTGCCAGCAGCCATCGGACTAGCGGGGGACGAGATACGCAGTATTTT.

This clone was detected a few times. The chain carries TRBV6-5 and TRBJ1-2; a possible D gene is TRBD1 (6 bases). This CDR3 spans 14 amino acids. Trimming took off 9 bases at V and 0 bases at J, with 14 bases between the two ends. Germline loops: CDR1 MNHEY, CDR2 SVGAGI. The CDR3 sequence: CASGRQAANYGYTF. The DNA of the CDR3 is TGTGCCAGTGGCCGACAGGCCGCTAACTATGGCTACACCTTC.

The V gene is TRBV18, the J gene TRBJ1-4; 8 nucleotides match TRBD1. The CDR3 is 16 residues long. From germline, CDR1 is KGHSH and CDR2 LQKENI. Trimming cost V 3 bases and J 1 base; bases outside gene matches: 4. The CDR3 sequence is CASSPTGQGTNEKLFF. Written as DNA, the CDR3 is TGTGCCAGCTCACCGACCGGACAGGGAACTAATGAAAAACTGTTTTTT. Combining the CDR3 with reference TRBV18 and TRBJ1-4 gives the whole variable domain NAGVMQNPRHLVRRRGQEARLRCSPMKGHSHVYWYRQLPEEGLKFMVYLQKENIIDESGMPKERFSAEFPKEGPSILRIQQVVRGDSAAYFCASSPTGQGTNEKLFFGSGTQLSVL.

This rearrangement joins TRBV5-1 to TRBJ1-6; D is ambiguous. Germline CDR1 and CDR2: SGHRS and YFSETQ. V dropped 0 bases and J dropped 7 bases, with 11 bases sitting between them. CDR3 length: 15 residues. The CDR3 sequence is CASSLDAGVNSPLHF. The CDR3 region has the DNA TGCGCCAGCAGCTTGGATGCAGGCGTAAATTCACCCCTCCACTTT.

The chain uses TRBV6-6 and TRBJ2-6; weak D call: TRBD1 (6 bases). V was trimmed by 0 bases and J by 4 bases, leaving 10 bases between them. The CDR3 extends over 16 amino acids. Germline CDR1 is MNHNY and CDR2 is SVGAGI (reference sequence). The CDR3 DNA is TGTGCCAGCAGTTACTCGTCAGGGGTCGGGGCCAACGTCCTGACTTTC. Its protein is CASSYSSGVGANVLTF.

V gene TRBV5-4 combines with J gene TRBJ2-5; D is possibly TRBD2 (6 bases). Germline V CDR1 and CDR2: SGHNT, YYREEE (reference sequence). The V gene lost 4 bases and the J gene lost 3 bases, with 10 bases spanning the gap. The CDR3 spans 13 residues. Here the CDR3 reads CASSRRGEETQYF. The CDR3 DNA reads TGTGCCAGCAGCCGGAGGGGCGAAGAGACCCAGTACTTC. Filled out from reference TRBV5-4 and TRBJ2-5, the complete variable domain reads ETGVTQSPTHLIKTRGQQVTLRCSSQSGHNTVSWYQQALGQGPQFIFQYYREEENGRGNFPPRFSGLQFPNYSSELNVNALELDDSALYLCASSRRGEETQYFGPGTRLLVL.

The genes are TRBV7-8 and TRBJ1-4; D is unclear. The germline CDR1 and CDR2 sequences are SGHVS and FQNEAQ. The ends were cut back, 5 bases at V and 8 bases at J, with 15 bases in the middle. The CDR3 has 14 amino acids. The CDR3 sequence: CASSRRELEEKLFF. The CDR3, as DNA: TGTGCCAGCAGCCGTCGGGAGCTAGAGGAAAAACTGTTTTTT.

J is TRBJ2-2 and V is TRBV7-9; D remains unclear. Germline V lookup: CDR1 SEHNR, CDR2 FQNEAQ (reference sequence). This CDR3 has 14 residues. V gave up 1 base and J gave up 3 bases, with 6 bases separating them. CDR3 sequence reads: CASSLGGYTGELFF. CDR3 DNA: TGTGCCAGCAGCTTAGGCGGATACACCGGGGAGCTGTTTTTT.

The V call is TRBV11-2, the J call TRBJ2-3; 10 bases line up with TRBD2. Unmatched junction bases numbered 12, after V lost 5 bases and J lost 1 base. Per germline, CDR1 SGHAT and CDR2 FQNNGV. The CDR3 is 18 amino acids. DNA for the CDR3: TGTGCCAGCAGCCGCAGGCTTCCAACTAGCGGGGGCACAGATACGCAGTATTTT. Its translation: CASSRRLPTSGGTDTQYF.